This T cell receptor beta chain emerged from a study of T-cell reconstitution after alpha-beta-depleted transplantation in children (dated by TCRdb to 2015 to 2016). As for the study more broadly: Using TCR repertoire profiling, the study followed T-cell immune reconstitution in a quantitative way in children after TCRalphabeta/CD19-depleted allogeneic hematopoietic cell transplantation. Findings and caveats that apply to the study as a whole: Over the following months the frequencies of hyperexpanded clones went down, and after one year T-cell counts and TCRbeta diversity were mostly credited to newly produced T cells. The high TCRbeta diversity at day 60 in some patients was ascribed to recipient T cells and intrathymic progenitors that had survived conditioning. About two months after transplant, the apparently early recovery of alphabetaT-cell counts reportedly depended on just several hundred clones that had expanded rapidly and came from non-depleted graft cells.

Comments on this clonotype: The target of this receptor is not known. Per-nucleotide qualities are absent, and no much larger clonotype sits a single base away.

Taken from cysteine to phenylalanine, the CDR3 has 16 residues. Only the CDR3 part of the read is kept: 48 bases, read in frame from the first base. Here V drops 4 bases and J drops 4 bases, and the junction holds 11 bases not matched to any gene. The germline V gene (reference sequence) specifies DFQATT as CDR1 and SNEGSKA as CDR2. What this sample's treatment or condition label stands for: allogeneic hematopoietic cell transplantation with graft depleted of TCRalphabeta T cells and CD19 B cells. Transplant recipients were children who received TCRalphabeta/CD19-depleted allogeneic hematopoietic cell grafts. The method behind the library was PCR. Sequenced using an Illumina HiSeq 2500. TCR library preparation used molecular barcoding, with unique molecular identifiers applied to normalize quantification of the TCRbeta repertoire. TCRdb trimmed the raw reads at Q25, called clones with MiXCR and kept productive beta chains. Under each unique CDR3 protein, matching rows form one entry showing the most common genes and DNA. The sample data list a few hundred thousand distinct CDR3 sequences, and over 20% of these were observed just once. The ten top clones hold about a third of the sample.

The sequence joins TRBV20-1 to TRBJ2-1; 9 central nucleotides agree with TRBD2. The sample consisted of PBMCs, taken before TCRalphabeta/CD19-depleted stem cell transplant. The receptor's source is a boy under two years old with Wiskott-Aldrich syndrome, due to receive a stem cell transplant. The CDR3 has the sequence CSATQRLAVDYNEQFF. The DNA sequence is as follows: TGCAGTGCTACCCAAAGACTAGCGGTCGATTACAATGAGCAGTTCTTC.